This TCR beta chain was retrieved from a study of technical replicates of blood from a handful of donors. CDR3 length equals 13 residues. V lost 0 bases, J lost 3 bases, and 7 bases lay in between. CDR1 and CDR2 (germline): SGHNT, YYREEE (reference sequence). This clone appeared a single time. Here immunoSEQ multiplex PCR was the method, and the copy in TCRdb shows in-frame clones only, minus some. The table lists around 80,000 clones, 95% to 98% of them singletons. Sequenced sample: T cells isolated from PBMCs. The rearrangement links TRBV5-4 to TRBJ2-7; D call uncertain. The receptor comes from a human donor in good health. CDR3 nucleotide sequence: TGTGCCAGCAGCTTGGAACCAGTCTACGAGCAGTACTTC. This gives the protein CASSLEPVYEQYF.